This T cell receptor (beta chain) was sequenced in a study of CD8 T cells in Susac syndrome. This clonotype was recorded once. Germline CDR1 MNHEY, CDR2 SVGEGT. The CDR3 has 15 residues. After removal of 4 bases from V and 7 bases from J, the junction contained 10 bases not matched to a gene. RNA in amounts of roughly 0.5 to 1 ug was reverse transcribed with random hexamers. In TCRdb, the immunoSEQ multiplex PCR reads were re-called with MiXCR into one record per CDR3 protein. The table records 400,000 to 550,000 distinct CDR3 sequences, around 85% of them present only once. Sequenced: CD8+ T cells from PBMCs. The sequence came from a human donor with multiple sclerosis. The genes are TRBV6-2 or TRBV6-3 and TRBJ1-5; TRBD1 agrees at 7 bases. CDR3 bases: TGTGCCAGCAGTTCAGGACAGGACTATTACCAGCCCCAGCATTTT. Protein: CASSSGQDYYQPQHF.